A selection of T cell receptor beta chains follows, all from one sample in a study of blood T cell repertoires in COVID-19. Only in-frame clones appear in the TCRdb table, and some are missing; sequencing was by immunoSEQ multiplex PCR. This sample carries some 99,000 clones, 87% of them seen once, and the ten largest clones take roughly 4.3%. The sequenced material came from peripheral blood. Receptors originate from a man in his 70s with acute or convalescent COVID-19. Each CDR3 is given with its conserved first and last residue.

CASRTLRTSGGPYQETQYF	TRBV2
CASTLGSSPLHF	TRBV6-5
CATRGLRGGTDTQYF	TRBV6-5
CASSPGQGGEKLFF	TRBV18
CASSLEQIANTGELFF	TRBV5-1
CASSDGVTDTQYF	TRBV2
CASSPTGGTQPQHF	TRBV19
CASSRRQGGVPETQYF	TRBV5-8
CSASLIQGGEKLFF	TRBV20-1
CASSLTGNEQFF	TRBV27
CASTYRGADGYTF	TRBV5-1
CASSWEGGAGNTIYF	TRBV5-5
CASSLGLEAFF	TRBV12-3/TRBV12-4
CASSAGGGTGKPNEQFF	TRBV7-9
CASRGQGSYEQYF	TRBV28
CASSQSSENYGYTF	TRBV16
CASRWTGGAGSGELFF	TRBV5-1
CASSWGLAGALAYNEQFF	TRBV5-8
CASSLEYVGGPPYNEQFF	TRBV11-3
CASGQPGANVLTF	TRBV5-5
CASSTRSGRETQYF	TRBV2
CASSLVWRDALGTEQFF	TRBV5-6
CAWNRRGQGTEAFF	TRBV30
CASSPRGHSYEQYF	TRBV18
CASSQGADSPLHF	TRBV3-1/TRBV3-2
CASSYQTGNDEKLFF	TRBV11-2
CATKRGGRSEKLFF	TRBV28
CASSPSPHPGDTQYF	TRBV7-2
CASSNPDRDTEAFF	TRBV19